These 2 T cell receptor beta chains share one sample of origin, sequenced in a study of blood T cell repertoires in COVID-19 (dated by TCRdb to the early 2020s). The library was obtained by the immunoSEQ multiplex PCR assay. This immuneACCESS table, as held by TCRdb, lists in-frame sequences with V and J called but not all clones. Of the missing ones, under half trace to an unresolved V gene in checked studies; the others have no known cause. Here the sample has about 240,000 clones; about 82% occur a single time. The ten largest clones capture 9% to 15% of the sample. The sample comprised peripheral blood. These receptors all come from a man aged 80 or over with acute or convalescent COVID-19.

This chain uses TRBV19 with TRBJ1-3, with 9 bases matching TRBD1. Germline V gives CDR1 LNHDA, CDR2 SQIVND (reference sequence). Unmatched junction bases numbered 5, after V lost 8 bases and J lost 0 bases. The CDR3 is 15 amino acids. The CDR3: CASGGQGNSGNTIYF. CDR3 DNA sequence: TGTGCCAGTGGAGGACAGGGGAACTCTGGAAACACCATATATTTT.

The chain is built from TRBV20-1 and TRBJ2-1; 9 bases align to TRBD1. CDR3 size: 16 residues. Losses at the gene ends were 3 bases for V and 6 bases for J; bases not matched to a gene: 12. The V gene's germline CDR1 is DFQATT and CDR2 SNEGSKA (reference sequence). The CDR3 loop reads CSASLLGQGKINEQFF. CDR3 bases: TGCAGTGCTAGTTTATTGGGACAGGGAAAGATCAATGAGCAGTTCTTC.